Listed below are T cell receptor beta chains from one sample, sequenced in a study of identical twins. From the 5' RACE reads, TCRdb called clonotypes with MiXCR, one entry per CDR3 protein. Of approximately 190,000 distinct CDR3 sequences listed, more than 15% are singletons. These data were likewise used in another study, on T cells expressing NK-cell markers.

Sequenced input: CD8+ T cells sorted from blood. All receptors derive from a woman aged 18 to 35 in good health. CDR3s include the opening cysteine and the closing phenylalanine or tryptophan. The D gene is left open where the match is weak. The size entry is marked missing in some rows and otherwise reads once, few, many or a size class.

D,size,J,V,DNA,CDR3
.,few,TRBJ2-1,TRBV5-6,TGTGCCAGCAGCTTGATACCGGGCCCCAATGAGCAGTTCTTC,CASSLIPGPNEQFF
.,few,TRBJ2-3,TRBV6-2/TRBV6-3,TGTGCCAGCAGCGCGTTCCAGGCAACTAGCACAGATACGCAGTATTTT,CASSAFQATSTDTQYF
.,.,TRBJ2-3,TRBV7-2,TGTGCCAGCAGCAAAGGACCGCAGGGGGATACGCAGTATTTT,CASSKGPQGDTQYF
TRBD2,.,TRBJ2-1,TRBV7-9,TGTGCCAGCATCCCTCGGGCACTAGCGGCCAATGAGCAGTTCTTC,CASIPRALAANEQFF
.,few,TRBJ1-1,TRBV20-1,TGCAGTGCTAGTTTTCCCCAGCTTAACACTGAAGCTTTCTTT,CSASFPQLNTEAFF
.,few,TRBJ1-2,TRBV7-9,TGTGCCAGCAGCACGGGACAAATCAACTATGGCTACACCTTC,CASSTGQINYGYTF
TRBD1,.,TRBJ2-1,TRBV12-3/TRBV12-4,TGTGCCAGCAGTTTGGGACAGGGGGGTGAGCAGTTCTTC,CASSLGQGGEQFF
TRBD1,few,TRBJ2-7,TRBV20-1,TGCAGTGCTAGAGGGACAGGGTTCCCCTCCTACGAGCAGTACTTC,CSARGTGFPSYEQYF
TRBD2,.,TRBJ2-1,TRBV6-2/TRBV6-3,TGTGCCACCGACGCGGGACTACTTTACAATGAGCAGTTCTTC,CATDAGLLYNEQFF
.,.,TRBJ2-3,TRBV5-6,TGTGCCAGCAGCCTTCAAGTAGATACGCAGTATTTT,CASSLQVDTQYF
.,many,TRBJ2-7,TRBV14,TGTGCCAGCAGCCAAGAGAGTAACTCCTACGAGCAGTACTTC,CASSQESNSYEQYF
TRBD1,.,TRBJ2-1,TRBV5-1,TGCGCCAGCAGCCCACTACAGGGGGAATCTTCCAATGAGCAGTTCTTC,CASSPLQGESSNEQFF
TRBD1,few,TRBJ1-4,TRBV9,TGTGCCAGCAGCGTTTCCGGGACAGCAGGGGAAAAACTGTTTTTT,CASSVSGTAGEKLFF
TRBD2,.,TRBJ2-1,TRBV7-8,TGTGCCAGCAGCGTAGAGACTAGCGCGGAATACAATGAGCAGTTCTTC,CASSVETSAEYNEQFF
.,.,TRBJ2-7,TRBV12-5,TGTGCTAGTGTAGGGCTTTCCTACGAGCAGTACTTC,CASVGLSYEQYF
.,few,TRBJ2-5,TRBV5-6,TGTGCCAGCAGCTTAGGGTCCAAGACCCAGTACTTC,CASSLGSKTQYF
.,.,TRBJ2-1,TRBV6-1,TGTGCCAGCAGTGAAGGTGGGACGTCCTACAATGAGCAGTTCTTC,CASSEGGTSYNEQFF
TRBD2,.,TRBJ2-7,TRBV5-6,TGTGCCAGCACCGCGGGGGGGAATACCTACGAGCAGTACTTC,CASTAGGNTYEQYF
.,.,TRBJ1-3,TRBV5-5,TGTGCCAGCAGCCCTGCGGGACAACTCTCTGGAAACACCATATATTTT,CASSPAGQLSGNTIYF
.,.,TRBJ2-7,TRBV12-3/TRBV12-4,TGTGCCAGCAGTTTAGCTAGCGGAGTTTACGAGCAGTACTTC,CASSLASGVYEQYF
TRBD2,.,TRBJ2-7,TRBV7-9,TGTGCCAGCAGCACCGGGACTAGTCCCTCCTACGAGCAGTACTTC,CASSTGTSPSYEQYF
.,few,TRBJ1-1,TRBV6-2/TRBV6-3,TGTGCCAGCAAACTTTACATCGGCCCCGAACAGGGTATGAACACTGAAGCTTTCTTT,CASKLYIGPEQGMNTEAFF